This TCR beta chain was sequenced in a study of cytomegalovirus exposure and HLA in healthy donors. Study-wide findings and caveats: DRB1 had the most TCR associations and HLA-C the fewest, a later analysis found, with rates varying by HLA locus.

V was clipped by 4 bases and J by 5 bases; unmatched bases: 3. Per the germline V gene, CDR1 is SGHTA and CDR2 is FQGTGA. This CDR3 spans 13 amino acids. With regard to this clone: No antigen is known for it.

It was with 60 Vbeta and 13 Jbeta primers that the PCR ran. Data came from immunoSEQ multiplex PCR; TCRdb stores just in-frame clones and leaves some out. There are some 270,000 clones in the sample; over 70% occur only once, and around 0.33% lies in the top ten. Material for sequencing was PBMCs. The chain uses TRBV7-3 and TRBJ2-5; 8 nucleotides align to TRBD1. This clonotype originated in a girl under 10 years old in good health and CMV-seronegative. The CDR3: CASSSGGRETQYF. CDR3 bases: TGTGCCAGCAGCTCAGGGGGCCGGGAGACCCAGTACTTC. Full variable domain (missing parts from reference TRBV7-3 and TRBJ2-5): GAGVSQTPSNKVTEKGKYVELRCDPISGHTALYWYRQSLGQGPEFLIYFQGTGAADDSGLPNDRFFAVRPEGSVSTLKIQRTERGDSAVYLCASSSGGRETQYFGPGTRLLVL.